A selection of T cell receptor beta chains follows, all from one sample in a study of cytomegalovirus exposure and HLA in healthy donors. Only in-frame clones appear in the TCRdb table, and some are missing; sequencing was by immunoSEQ multiplex PCR. Of roughly 300,000 clones listed, 86% are singletons. The sequencing input was PBMCs. These TCRs come from a woman under 30 in good health and CMV-seronegative. The CDR3 runs from the conserved cysteine through the conserved F or W. A D gene is named only where the DNA matches it firmly. Clone size is shown for a subset of rows, as once, few, many or a class of expanded clone.

J gene | D gene | clone size | V gene | CDR3 protein | CDR3 DNA
TRBJ1-2 | . | once | TRBV7-2 | CASSRPTDSLYGYTF | TGTGCCAGCAGCCGACCCACGGACAGCCTCTATGGCTACACCTTC
TRBJ2-1 | . | . | TRBV18 | CASSAYRDNEQFF | TGTGCCAGCTCAGCGTACAGGGACAATGAGCAGTTCTTC
TRBJ1-2 | . | . | TRBV10-3 | CAISDENSGLLGYTF | TGTGCCATCAGTGACGAGAACAGCGGCTTACTTGGCTACACCTTC
TRBJ1-1 | TRBD1 | . | TRBV7-8 | CASSEDRGRSTEAFF | TGTGCCAGCAGCGAAGACAGGGGGCGAAGCACTGAAGCTTTCTTT
TRBJ1-5 | . | . | TRBV4-3 | CASSQEMDQPQHF | TGCGCCAGCAGCCAGGAGATGGATCAGCCCCAGCATTTT
TRBJ2-5 | . | . | TRBV6-5 | CASSYELWETQYF | TGTGCCAGCAGTTACGAGTTGTGGGAGACCCAGTACTTC
TRBJ2-1 | . | . | TRBV15 | CATSRDKSHPCFF | TGTGCCACCAGCAGAGATAAGAGCCACCCGTGTTTCTTC
TRBJ2-7 | . | . | TRBV4-3 | CASSQGLGRVGEQYF | TGCGCCAGCAGCCAAGGTCTAGGCAGGGTAGGCGAGCAGTACTTC
TRBJ2-1 | . | . | TRBV15 | CATSRDRNSYNEQFF | TGTGCCACCAGCAGAGACAGAAACTCCTACAATGAGCAGTTCTTC
TRBJ2-7 | . | . | TRBV5-3 | CARSPAPGQRGVYEQYF | TGTGCCAGAAGCCCCGCCCCCGGACAGCGAGGTGTCTACGAGCAGTACTTC
TRBJ1-1 | . | . | TRBV15 | CATSSGRGGSEAFF | TGTGCCACCAGCAGCGGTAGGGGGGGCTCTGAAGCTTTCTTT
TRBJ2-3 | . | . | TRBV5-1 | CASSSSVSSTDTQYF | TGCGCCAGCAGCTCGTCGGTGTCTAGCACAGATACGCAGTATTTT
TRBJ2-7 | . | . | TRBV28 | CASASGQAGSYEQYF | TGTGCCAGCGCTTCCGGACAGGCGGGAAGTTACGAGCAGTACTTC
TRBJ2-1 | TRBD2 | . | TRBV15 | CATSRAWREWNEQFF | TGTGCCACCAGCAGGGCTTGGCGGGAGTGGAATGAGCAGTTCTTC
TRBJ2-1 | TRBD2 | . | TRBV5-1 | CASSPTSGPYNEQFF | TGCGCCAGCAGCCCTACTAGCGGGCCGTACAATGAGCAGTTCTTC
TRBJ1-2 | TRBD1 | once | TRBV2 | CASLMEQGARGYTF | TGTGCCAGTCTGATGGAACAGGGGGCGCGTGGCTACACCTTC
TRBJ1-5 | TRBD1 | . | TRBV18 | CASSSGQGLNQPQHF | TGTGCCAGCTCGTCAGGACAGGGCCTCAATCAGCCCCAGCATTTT
TRBJ2-5 | TRBD2 | . | TRBV25-1 | CASSEFSGRETQYF | TGTGCCAGCAGTGAATTTAGCGGGAGAGAGACCCAGTACTTC
TRBJ2-5 | TRBD1 | . | TRBV19 | CASSHIPRTGGETQYF | TGTGCCAGTAGCCACATCCCCCGGACAGGGGGAGAGACCCAGTACTTC
TRBJ1-1 | . | . | TRBV30 | CAWSAEVGGSEAFF | TGTGCCTGGAGTGCGGAGGTGGGGGGGTCTGAAGCTTTCTTT
TRBJ2-1 | . | . | TRBV6-5 | CASRFSGNEQFF | TGTGCCAGCAGATTCAGTGGCAATGAGCAGTTCTTC
TRBJ2-1 | TRBD2 | . | TRBV6-5 | CASGWASGRLNEQFF | TGTGCCAGCGGCTGGGCTAGCGGGAGGTTGAATGAGCAGTTCTTC
TRBJ2-7 | . | . | TRBV9 | CASSVAGDPYEQYF | TGTGCCAGCAGCGTAGCAGGGGACCCCTACGAGCAGTACTTC
TRBJ1-2 | . | . | TRBV7-2 | CASSLYDGDGYTF | TGTGCCAGCAGCTTATACGACGGGGATGGCTACACCTTC
TRBJ2-1 | TRBD2 | . | TRBV11-2 | CASSRSGRNEQFF | TGTGCCAGCAGCCGTAGCGGGAGAAATGAGCAGTTCTTC
TRBJ1-2 | . | . | TRBV27 | CASSLHRGGDYGYTF | TGTGCCAGCAGTTTGCACAGAGGGGGGGACTATGGCTACACCTTC
TRBJ2-3 | TRBD2 | . | TRBV6-5 | CASSLGGSGTDTQYF | TGTGCCAGCAGCCTCGGCGGGAGCGGCACAGATACGCAGTATTTT
TRBJ2-7 | TRBD2 | . | TRBV27 | CASSFGTSVYEQYF | TGTGCCAGCAGTTTCGGGACTAGCGTGTACGAGCAGTACTTC
TRBJ2-1 | . | . | TRBV11-3 | CASSLDRSQQFF | TGTGCCAGCAGCTTAGATCGTAGCCAGCAGTTCTTC
TRBJ2-7 | . | . | TRBV4-3 | CASSQETGAAGWNEQYF | TGCGCCAGCAGCCAAGAAACCGGCGCCGCAGGGTGGAACGAGCAGTACTTC
TRBJ1-1 | TRBD1 | . | TRBV11-2 | CASSLYKGGWTLNTEAFF | TGTGCCAGCAGCTTATATAAAGGGGGCTGGACCCTGAACACTGAAGCTTTCTTT
TRBJ2-7 | TRBD2 | . | TRBV7-9 | CASSPWPGGGEQYF | TGTGCCAGCAGCCCATGGCCGGGAGGTGGCGAGCAGTACTTC
TRBJ2-5 | TRBD2 | . | TRBV15 | CATSIRLAGQETQYF | TGTGCCACCAGCATCCGGCTAGCGGGGCAAGAGACCCAGTACTTC
TRBJ2-1 | . | . | TRBV28 | CASSPYRAGSSYNEQFF | TGTGCCAGCAGTCCATACCGTGCCGGTAGCTCCTACAATGAGCAGTTCTTC
TRBJ1-2 | . | . | TRBV28 | CASSPPARNYGYTF | TGTGCCAGCAGCCCCCCGGCGCGGAACTATGGCTACACCTTC
TRBJ2-3 | TRBD1 | . | TRBV11-3 | CASSFGTGGSTQYF | TGTGCCAGCAGCTTCGGTACAGGGGGCAGTACGCAGTATTTT
TRBJ2-7 | . | . | TRBV7-8 | CASSLGILPEQYF | TGTGCCAGCAGCTTAGGTATCCTCCCCGAGCAGTACTTC
TRBJ2-7 | TRBD2 | . | TRBV7-6 | CASSPLLAGSYEQYF | TGTGCCAGCAGCCCATTACTAGCGGGGTCCTACGAGCAGTACTTC
TRBJ1-2 | . | . | TRBV9 | CASSPQAPQGYGYTF | TGTGCCAGCAGCCCACAGGCCCCACAGGGCTATGGCTACACCTTC
TRBJ1-1 | . | . | TRBV7-3 | CASSPGHPNTEAFF | TGTGCCAGCAGCCCCGGACACCCGAACACTGAAGCTTTCTTT